Listed below are T cell receptor beta chains from one sample, sequenced in a study of T-cell memory formation after mild COVID-19. One entry per CDR3 protein results from TCRdb running MiXCR on the 5' RACE reads. The data contain around 100,000 distinct CDR3 sequences, 20% to 25% of them singletons. Sequencing was carried out using PBMCs or a T cell subset sorted from them (not recorded which). These receptors originate from a man aged 18 to 30 who had mild COVID-19 (a few samples of this study predate the infection). Cell type and time point are not known. Each CDR3 is given without its conserved first and last residue. The order of the fields is V gene, clone size, CDR3 protein. Size values are once, few and many counts, or a class for expanded clones, and some rows have none.

V: TRBV7-7; size: few; CDR3: ASSVSGTATGELF
V: TRBV18; size: few; CDR3: ASSPPNEDEQF
V: TRBV7-2; size: few; CDR3: ASSLQAAGDVEQY
V: TRBV4-1; size: .; CDR3: ASSHTPASGGAREQF
V: TRBV2; size: .; CDR3: ATSGTGVSRGYGYT
V: TRBV28; size: .; CDR3: ASSGSGGGYNEQF
V: TRBV7-9; size: few; CDR3: ASSSIQGNGYT
V: TRBV20-1; size: .; CDR3: SAADGTSVDTQY
V: TRBV4-1; size: .; CDR3: ASSQHRQGADTEAF
V: TRBV7-9; size: few; CDR3: ASSRDTNYGYT
V: TRBV9; size: .; CDR3: ASSAGTVSSYEQY
V: TRBV28; size: few; CDR3: ASSPLNQPQH
V: TRBV5-1; size: .; CDR3: ASSSGLAGMIPNGELF
V: TRBV20-1; size: few; CDR3: SASGVGTPYEQY
V: TRBV3-2; size: many; CDR3: ASSLCGGGPNTEAF
V: TRBV7-9; size: few; CDR3: ASSPGTYEQF
V: TRBV5-1; size: few; CDR3: ASSAGLPMNTEAF
V: TRBV11-2; size: few; CDR3: ASSRYSSGGAHEQF
V: TRBV7-3; size: .; CDR3: ASSSYSNTEAF
V: TRBV20-1; size: few; CDR3: SARYPGQNTGELF
V: TRBV6-5; size: many; CDR3: ASSPGLGAGELF
V: TRBV27; size: .; CDR3: ASRRFYQGAGNTEAF
V: TRBV12-3/TRBV12-4; size: .; CDR3: ASSWTGGDIQY
V: TRBV4-3; size: few; CDR3: ASSQARLLAGGPGEQF
V: TRBV19; size: many; CDR3: ASSITGGRQPQH
V: TRBV28; size: .; CDR3: ASSSWGTQETQY
V: TRBV7-6; size: .; CDR3: ASSSFLRTSNNEQF
V: TRBV7-9; size: .; CDR3: ASSYGNSDYGYT
V: TRBV20-1; size: .; CDR3: SASQVRRTGNYGYT
V: TRBV15; size: .; CDR3: ATSGRDRGSIYGYT
V: TRBV7-9; size: .; CDR3: ASSSMGVYGYT
V: TRBV5-1; size: once; CDR3: ASSLAGTGATEAF
V: TRBV28; size: .; CDR3: ASSLMAGRSDEQY
V: TRBV20-1; size: .; CDR3: SASQTNYGYT
V: TRBV6-1; size: .; CDR3: ASSEALRDRGEPQH
V: TRBV10-2; size: few; CDR3: ASNPATSSYEQY
V: TRBV12-3/TRBV12-4; size: .; CDR3: ASSPTGENEKLF
V: TRBV10-3; size: .; CDR3: AISEFREKETQY
V: TRBV4-2; size: .; CDR3: ASIPENSNQPQH
V: TRBV29-1; size: many; CDR3: SSWGAGGNEQF
V: TRBV5-1; size: .; CDR3: ASSLAGPPYGYT
V: TRBV3-1; size: .; CDR3: ASSQEATAFRGELF
V: TRBV7-9; size: .; CDR3: ASSPDSSPLH
V: TRBV6-2/TRBV6-3; size: few; CDR3: ASSYFPGLETYEQY
V: TRBV11-1; size: few; CDR3: ASRTWTDPRETQY
V: TRBV7-9; size: few; CDR3: ASSQDGLNEQF
V: TRBV7-9; size: few; CDR3: ASRSAGPYNEQF
V: TRBV7-8; size: .; CDR3: ASSLFEGIGTDTQY
V: TRBV11-2; size: .; CDR3: ASSLDGLGPLSTDTQY
V: TRBV6-2/TRBV6-3; size: .; CDR3: ASSSTYTDTQY
V: TRBV12-3/TRBV12-4; size: few; CDR3: ASSLPGQPQH
V: TRBV6-5; size: many; CDR3: ASSHQETQY
V: TRBV28; size: few; CDR3: ASSFIRDPVTEQY
V: TRBV27; size: .; CDR3: ASSYRRLARDEQF